The 9 T cell receptor beta chains below were found in one sample sequenced in a study of blood T cell repertoires in COVID-19. Assay used: immunoSEQ multiplex PCR; TCRdb lists only in-frame clones, some missing. The sample gives approximately 240,000 clones, roughly four fifths of which show up once; 1.3% is in the top ten. Sequencing was performed on PBMCs or T cells enriched from blood (not recorded which). The origin of the receptors is a woman in her thirties or forties with acute COVID-19.

The chain combines TRBV9 with TRBJ1-2; D not resolved. The V end lost 0 bases, the J end lost 3 bases, and 6 bases lay between the germline ends. CDR1 SGDLS and CDR2 YYNGEE come from the germline V gene. The CDR3 has 13 residues. In DNA, the CDR3 is TGTGCCAGCAGCGTAGGGGGAGACTATGGCTACACCTTC. Protein product: CASSVGGDYGYTF.

The V and J genes are TRBV16 and TRBJ1-4; the D is unclear. Trimming removed 10 bases at V and 6 bases at J, with 12 bases between. The CDR3 sequence is 12 residues long. Germline V gives CDR1 KGHSY, CDR2 FQNENV. CDR3 in DNA: TGTGCCATCTCACTACCGGATGAAAAACTGTTTTTT. It translates to CAISLPDEKLFF. Using reference TRBV16 and TRBJ1-4 for the parts outside the CDR3, the full variable domain is GEEVAQTPKHLVRGEGQKAKLYCAPIKGHSYVFWYQQVLKNEFKFLISFQNENVFDETGMPKERFSAKCLPNSPCSLEIQATKLEDSAVYFCAISLPDEKLFFGSGTQLSVL.

This clone was counted only a few times. The V and J genes are TRBV10-3 and TRBJ1-2; the D gene is possibly TRBD1 (5 bases). Germline-derived CDR1 and CDR2 are ENHRY and SYGVKD. CDR3 size: 14 residues. Trimming shortened V by 11 bases and J by 11 bases, and 27 bases separated the two germline ends. In nucleotides, the CDR3 is TGTGCCTCTACCGGGGCTTATGGACGGCGGGATTACACCTTC. The encoded protein is CASTGAYGRRDYTF.

The chain joins TRBV11-2 to TRBJ1-4, with unresolved D. The CDR3 loop spans 17 amino acids. Germline loops: CDR1 SGHAT, CDR2 FQNNGV. The V end lost 5 bases, the J end lost 13 bases, and 29 bases lay between the germline ends. The DNA for the CDR3 is TGTGCCAGCAGCCGCCTGGAGGCGGAGTACTGGAACCCACGACTGTTTTTT. This gives the protein CASSRLEAEYWNPRLFF.

This clone was picked up one time. The chain joins TRBV5-1 to TRBJ2-2; the match to TRBD2 covers 10 bases. The CDR3 is 16 amino acids. J lost 6 bases, V lost 4 bases, and 9 bases had no gene match. Germline V gene data show CDR1 as SGHRS and CDR2 as YFSETQ. CDR3 residues: CASSTGTSAGAGELFF. DNA of the CDR3: TGCGCCAGCAGCACCGGGACTAGCGCGGGCGCCGGGGAGCTGTTTTTT.

J is TRBJ2-5 and V is TRBV20-1; 8 bases align to TRBD2. With 8 bases clipped from V and 4 bases from J, the junction kept 0 bases outside the gene matches. The CDR3 consists of 10 residues. CDR1 is DFQATT, CDR2 SNEGSKA, per germline (reference sequence). This CDR3 reads CSLAGETQYF. CDR3 coding DNA: TGCAGTCTAGCGGGAGAGACCCAGTACTTC.

J is TRBJ2-7 and V is TRBV7-2; 13 nucleotides align to TRBD2. CDR3 length: 15 residues. V trimming: 5 bases; J trimming: 2 bases; junction bases outside the gene matches: 3. CDR1 and CDR2 from the germline V gene are SGHTA and FQGNSA. For the CDR3, the DNA is TGTGCCAGCAGCCCACTAGCGGGGGGGCCCTACGAGCAGTACTTC. Its protein product is CASSPLAGGPYEQYF.

The V and J genes are TRBV10-3 and TRBJ2-7, with TRBD2 as a possible D gene (5 bases). V dropped 7 bases and J dropped 0 bases, with 10 bases sitting between them. The CDR3 consists of 13 residues. Germline CDR1 reads ENHRY; CDR2 reads SYGVKD. The CDR3 DNA reads as TGTGCCATCAATGATGGGAGCTCCTACGAGCAGTACTTC. This encodes CAINDGSSYEQYF.

The rearrangement links TRBV27 to TRBJ2-2; TRBD1 agrees at 7 bases. Losses at the gene ends were 4 bases for V and 6 bases for J; bases not matched to a gene: 2. Germline CDR1 is MNHEY and CDR2 is SMNVEV (reference sequence). This CDR3 region has 13 residues. As DNA, the CDR3 is TGTGCCAGCAGTTCACAGGGGTCCGGGGAGCTGTTTTTT. It is translated as CASSSQGSGELFF.